Shown below are 19 T cell receptor beta chains from a single sample sequenced in a study of T-cell memory formation after mild COVID-19. MiXCR, applied by TCRdb to the 5' RACE reads, yields one record per CDR3 protein. Of roughly 200,000 distinct CDR3 sequences in the sample, over 7.5% were seen once. Sample: PBMCs or a T cell subset sorted from them (not recorded which). These receptors all come from a man younger than 35 who had mild COVID-19 (a few samples of this study predate the infection). Cell type and time point are not known.

This clonotype occurred many times. The CDR3 region is CASSLLDRETEAFF. DNA of the CDR3: TGTGCCAGTAGTTTATTAGACCGTGAAACTGAAGCTTTCTTT. V usage is TRBV19 and J usage is TRBJ1-1; no firm D call. Germline assignment: CDR1 LNHDA and CDR2 SQIVND (reference sequence). The V end was cut by 5 bases, the J end by 5 bases, with 15 bases between. This CDR3 comprises 14 residues.

The rearrangement joins TRBV4-1 to TRBJ2-3, with TRBD2 matching 11 bases. The V segment lost 4 bases and the J segment 1 base; nucleotides outside the gene matches: 7. From germline, CDR1 is MGHRA and CDR2 YSYEKL. The CDR3 has 17 residues. The CDR3 region has the DNA TGCGCCAGCAGCCGCCTCCCGACTAGCGGGGGCACAGATACGCAGTATTTT. Its protein product is CASSRLPTSGGTDTQYF.

This clonotype was counted at least ten times. The chain has TRBV5-1 and TRBJ2-7, with no clear D. V lost 0 bases and J lost 0, with 4 bases in between. The CDR3 covers 13 residues. Germline loops: CDR1 SGHRS, CDR2 YFSETQ. The CDR3 sequence: CASSLEVSYEQYF. CDR3 sequence (DNA): TGCGCCAGCAGCTTGGAAGTCTCCTACGAGCAGTACTTC.

The chain joins TRBV11-2 to TRBJ1-1; D call uncertain. Germline V gives CDR1 SGHAT, CDR2 FQNNGV. Trimming took off 6 bases at V and 2 bases at J, with 19 bases between the two ends. The CDR3 consists of 16 residues. CDR3 bases: TGTGCCAGCAGAGACGGACCCACTCTTTTAAACACTGAAGCTTTCTTT. This codes for CASRDGPTLLNTEAFF.

This clonotype was counted ten times or more. The chain joins TRBV12-3 or TRBV12-4 to TRBJ2-7, with 9 bases that match TRBD1. The V segment lost 6 bases and the J segment 6 bases; nucleotides outside the gene matches: 6. This CDR3 comprises 13 residues. CDR3 sequence (DNA): TGTGCCAGCAGCCCACAGGGGGCTCTCGAGCAGTACTTC. Translated: CASSPQGALEQYF.

This clonotype was detected ten times or more. The J gene is TRBJ2-1, the V gene TRBV5-1, with D possibly being TRBD2 (5 bases). This CDR3 contains 17 residues. Trimming removed 1 base at V and 5 bases at J, with 19 bases between. Germline CDR1 is SGHRS and CDR2 is YFSETQ. CDR3 DNA: TGCGCCAGCAGCTTGATTCCGATAAGCCGGGGTAACAATGAGCAGTTCTTC. It is translated as CASSLIPISRGNNEQFF.

This clonotype was seen many times. The rearrangement uses TRBV11-2 and TRBJ1-1; no clear D gene. This CDR3 contains 13 residues. The germline V and J ends were trimmed by 3 bases and 7 bases, with 12 bases remaining between them. Germline V gene lookup returns CDR1 SGHAT and CDR2 FQNNGV. This CDR3 is CASSLTPSGEAFF. The CDR3, as DNA: TGTGCCAGCAGCTTGACCCCGAGCGGTGAAGCTTTCTTT.

This clonotype was detected many times. The chain carries TRBV20-1 and TRBJ2-7; D unclear. Trimming took 6 bases from V and 5 from J, leaving 14 bases between them. The CDR3 covers 12 residues. The germline V gene has CDR1 DFQATT and CDR2 SNEGSKA (reference sequence). CDR3 region: CSAPDGVNEQYF. The CDR3 coding sequence is TGCAGTGCGCCGGACGGTGTAAACGAGCAGTACTTC.

The chain recombines TRBV12-3 or TRBV12-4 with TRBJ1-2, with a possible D match to TRBD1 (6 bases). V lost 7 bases to trimming and J lost 2 bases, with 17 bases between them. The length of the CDR3 is 15 residues. CDR3 DNA sequence: TGTGCCAGCAAAAAGGAAGGGGGATCCAACTATGGCTACACCTTC. Translating gives CASKKEGGSNYGYTF.

This chain connects TRBV2 to TRBJ2-7, with 7 bases lining up with TRBD2. In germline, CDR1 is SNHLY, CDR2 FYNNEI. CDR3 length: 14 residues. J lost 0 bases, V lost 6 bases, and 5 bases had no gene match. Here the CDR3 reads CASRLAEISYEQYF. The CDR3 nucleotides read TGTGCCAGCAGGCTAGCGGAGATCTCCTACGAGCAGTACTTC.

This clonotype was picked up a small number of times. The J gene is TRBJ2-2, the V gene TRBV7-3; no reliable D call. The CDR3 has 13 amino acids. Germline V gives CDR1 SGHTA, CDR2 FQGTGA. The V end lost 5 bases, the J end lost 6 bases, and 10 bases lay between the germline ends. CDR3 sequence reads: CASSRPHSGELFF. CDR3 in DNA: TGTGCCAGCAGCCGACCCCATTCCGGGGAGCTGTTTTTT.

This clonotype was observed a few times. The chain has TRBV7-2 and TRBJ2-1; 11 bases are a match to TRBD1. This CDR3 contains 15 residues. Looked up from germline, CDR1 is SGHTA and CDR2 is FQGNSA. J was trimmed by 8 bases and V by 5 bases; bases with no gene match: 8. The CDR3: CASSPRTGGVDEQFF. CDR3 bases: TGTGCCAGCAGCCCGCGGACAGGGGGCGTCGATGAGCAGTTCTTC.

This clonotype was observed many times. V is TRBV20-1 and J is TRBJ1-5, with D possibly TRBD1 on 5 matching bases. V was clipped by 0 bases and J by 3 bases, with 12 bases between them. Germline CDR1 and CDR2: DFQATT and SNEGSKA (reference sequence). The CDR3 runs 15 residues. The CDR3 region is CSARDSGTPNQPQHF. The CDR3 DNA is TGCAGTGCTAGAGATTCAGGGACGCCCAATCAGCCCCAGCATTTT.

The chain employs TRBV15 and TRBJ1-5, with 9 bases that match TRBD1. This CDR3 region has 17 residues. Germline trimming cut 1 base from V and 5 bases from J; bases unmatched to any gene: 9. Per germline, CDR1 LNHNV and CDR2 YYDKDF (reference sequence). The chain's CDR3 is CATSRGDRVIRDQPQHF. In DNA, the CDR3 is TGTGCCACCAGCAGAGGGGACAGGGTGATAAGGGATCAGCCCCAGCATTTT.

This clonotype occurred a few times. V gene TRBV5-6 combines with J gene TRBJ2-7, with D possibly being TRBD1 (6 bases). This CDR3 is 13 amino acids long. Trimming left V 3 bases short and J 4 bases short, with 11 bases between. Germline assignment: CDR1 SGHDT and CDR2 YYEEEE. CDR3: CASSSQGGYEQYV. CDR3 DNA sequence: TGTGCCAGCAGCTCACAGGGCGGGTACGAGCAGTACGTC.

The rearrangement links TRBV18 to TRBJ2-1; the D is unclear. V was cut by 3 bases and J by 8 bases, with 8 bases left in between. CDR1 and CDR2 from the germline V gene are KGHSH and LQKENI. This CDR3 spans 12 amino acids. DNA of the CDR3: TGTGCCAGCTCACCTAGACTTGATGAGCAGTTCTTC. It translates to CASSPRLDEQFF.

This rearrangement joins TRBV9 to TRBJ2-2; a weak D match, TRBD1 (6 bases). CDR1 and CDR2 (germline): SGDLS, YYNGEE. The ends were cut back, 2 bases at V and 0 bases at J, with 11 bases in the middle. The CDR3 has 16 residues. The CDR3 reads CASSVSDRSNTGELFF. The CDR3 DNA follows: TGTGCCAGCAGCGTCTCGGACAGATCGAACACCGGGGAGCTGTTTTTT. Variable domain in full (rest from reference TRBV9 and TRBJ2-2): DSGVTQTPKHLITATGQRVTLRCSPRSGDLSVYWYQQSLDQGLQFLIQYYNGEERAKGNILERFSAQQFPDLHSELNLSSLELGDSALYFCASSVSDRSNTGELFFGEGSRLTVL.

In its sample, this clonotype was seen a few times. The chain uses TRBV4-1 and TRBJ2-5; 7 bases agree with TRBD2. The CDR3 extends over 18 amino acids. Germline assignment: CDR1 MGHRA and CDR2 YSYEKL. The V and J ends lost 3 bases and 3 bases, in that order; junction bases with no gene match: 16. CDR3 protein: CASSHPKGRGRREETQYF. DNA for the CDR3: TGCGCCAGCAGCCATCCGAAGGGGAGGGGCCGGAGAGAAGAGACCCAGTACTTC.

The V and J genes are TRBV5-1 and TRBJ2-5; no clear D. Trimming stripped 2 bases from V and 2 bases from J, with 10 bases between. Germline lookup yields CDR1 SGHRS and CDR2 YFSETQ. The CDR3 contains 14 residues. The CDR3 sequence is CASSFEATQETQYF. The CDR3 coding sequence is TGCGCCAGCAGCTTCGAAGCTACGCAAGAGACCCAGTACTTC.